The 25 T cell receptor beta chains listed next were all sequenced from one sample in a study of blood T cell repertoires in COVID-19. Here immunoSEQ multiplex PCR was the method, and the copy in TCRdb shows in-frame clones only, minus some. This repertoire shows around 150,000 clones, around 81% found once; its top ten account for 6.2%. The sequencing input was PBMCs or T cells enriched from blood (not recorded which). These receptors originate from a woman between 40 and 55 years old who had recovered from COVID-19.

CDR3 DNA: TGTGCCAGCTCACCGGGACAGGCGAATCAGCCCCAGCATTTT. Its translation: CASSPGQANQPQHF. This chain links TRBV18 with TRBJ1-5, with TRBD1 identical over 8 bases. Germline lookup yields CDR1 KGHSH and CDR2 LQKENI. CDR3 length: 14 amino acids. The V and J ends lost 3 bases and 4 bases, in that order; junction bases with no gene match: 2. The full variable domain, its missing parts supplied by reference TRBV18 and TRBJ1-5, is NAGVMQNPRHLVRRRGQEARLRCSPMKGHSHVYWYRQLPEEGLKFMVYLQKENIIDESGMPKERFSAEFPKEGPSILRIQQVVRGDSAAYFCASSPGQANQPQHFGDGTRLSIL.

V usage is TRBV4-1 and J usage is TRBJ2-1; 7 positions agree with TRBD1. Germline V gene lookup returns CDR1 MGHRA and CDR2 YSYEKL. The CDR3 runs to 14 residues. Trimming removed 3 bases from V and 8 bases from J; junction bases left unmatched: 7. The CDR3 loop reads CASSQGQPSDEQFF. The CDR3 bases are TGCGCCAGCAGCCAGGGACAGCCCTCGGATGAGCAGTTCTTC.

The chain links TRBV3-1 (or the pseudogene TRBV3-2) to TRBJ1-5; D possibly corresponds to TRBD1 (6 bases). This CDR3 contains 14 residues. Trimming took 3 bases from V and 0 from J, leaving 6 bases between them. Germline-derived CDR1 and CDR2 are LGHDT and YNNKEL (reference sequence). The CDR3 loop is CASSQDSSNQPQHF. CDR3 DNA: TGTGCCAGCAGCCAGGACAGTAGCAATCAGCCCCAGCATTTT.

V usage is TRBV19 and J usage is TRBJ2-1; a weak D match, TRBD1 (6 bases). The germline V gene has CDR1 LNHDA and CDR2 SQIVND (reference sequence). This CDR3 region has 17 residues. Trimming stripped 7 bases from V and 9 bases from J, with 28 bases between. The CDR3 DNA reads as TGTGCCAGTACTAAGGGCAGCTCTTACTCCGAAGGGGGTGAGCAGTTCTTC. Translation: CASTKGSSYSEGGEQFF.

The CDR3 is CASSPPGQGKGYTF. In DNA form, the CDR3 reads TGTGCCAGCAGCCCACCGGGACAGGGTAAGGGCTACACCTTC. The chain employs TRBV13 and TRBJ1-2; 9 bases are a match to TRBD1. This CDR3 contains 14 residues. From germline, CDR1 is PRHDT and CDR2 FYEKMQ (reference sequence). The V and J ends lost 5 bases and 8 bases, in that order; junction bases with no gene match: 9.

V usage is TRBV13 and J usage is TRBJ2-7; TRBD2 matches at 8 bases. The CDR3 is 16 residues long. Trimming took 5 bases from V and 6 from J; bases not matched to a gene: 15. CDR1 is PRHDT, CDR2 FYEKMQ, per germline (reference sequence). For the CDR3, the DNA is TGTGCCAGCAGCCCGGGGGGGGCAGGGCCCACCGCCGAGCAGTACTTC. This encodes CASSPGGAGPTAEQYF. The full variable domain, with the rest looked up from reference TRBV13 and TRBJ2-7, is AAGVIQSPRHLIKEKRETATLKCYPIPRHDTVYWYQQGPGQDPQFLISFYEKMQSDKGSIPDRFSAQQFSDYHSELNMSSLELGDSALYFCASSPGGAGPTAEQYFGPGTRLTVT.

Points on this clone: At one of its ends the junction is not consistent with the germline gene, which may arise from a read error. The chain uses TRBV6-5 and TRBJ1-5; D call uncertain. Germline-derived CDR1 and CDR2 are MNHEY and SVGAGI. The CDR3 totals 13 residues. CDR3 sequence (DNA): TGTGCCGGCAGTTACGGAGCGTATCAGCCCCAGCATTTT. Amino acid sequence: CAGSYGAYQPQHF.

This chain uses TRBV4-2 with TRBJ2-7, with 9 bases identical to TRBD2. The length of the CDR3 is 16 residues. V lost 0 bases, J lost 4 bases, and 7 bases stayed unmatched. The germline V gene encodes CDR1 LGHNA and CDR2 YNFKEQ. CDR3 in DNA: TGTGCCAGCAGCCAAGATGGGCGCGGGGGGGCGTACGAGCAGTACTTC. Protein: CASSQDGRGGAYEQYF.

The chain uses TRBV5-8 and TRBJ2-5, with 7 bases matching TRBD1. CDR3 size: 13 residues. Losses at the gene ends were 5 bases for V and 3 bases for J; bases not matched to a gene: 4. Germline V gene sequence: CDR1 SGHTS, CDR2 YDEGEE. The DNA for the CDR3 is TGTGCCAGCAGACCTCAGGGGGAAGAGACCCAGTACTTC. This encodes CASRPQGEETQYF.

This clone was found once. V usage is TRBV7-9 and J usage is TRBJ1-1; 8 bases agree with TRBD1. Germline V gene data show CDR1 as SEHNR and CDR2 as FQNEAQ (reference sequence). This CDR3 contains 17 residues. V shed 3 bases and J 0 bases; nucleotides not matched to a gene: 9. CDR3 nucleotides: TGTGCCAGCAGCTTCAGGGGGCAGTCGGTAATGAACACTGAAGCTTTCTTT. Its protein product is CASSFRGQSVMNTEAFF.

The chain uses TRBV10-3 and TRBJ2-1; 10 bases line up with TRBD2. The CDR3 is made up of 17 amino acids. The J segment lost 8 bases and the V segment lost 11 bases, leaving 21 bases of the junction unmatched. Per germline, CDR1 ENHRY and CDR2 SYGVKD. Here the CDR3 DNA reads TGTGCCTCCCGAAGCGGGCTAGCGGGGGCGCCTGGGGATGAGCAGTTCTTC. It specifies CASRSGLAGAPGDEQFF.

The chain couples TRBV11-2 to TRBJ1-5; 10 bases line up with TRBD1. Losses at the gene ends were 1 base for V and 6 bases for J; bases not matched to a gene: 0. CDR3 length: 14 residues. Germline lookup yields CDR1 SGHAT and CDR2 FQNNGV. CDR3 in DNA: TGTGCCAGCAGCTTAGGGACAGGGGGTCAGCCCCAGCATTTT. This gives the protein CASSLGTGGQPQHF.

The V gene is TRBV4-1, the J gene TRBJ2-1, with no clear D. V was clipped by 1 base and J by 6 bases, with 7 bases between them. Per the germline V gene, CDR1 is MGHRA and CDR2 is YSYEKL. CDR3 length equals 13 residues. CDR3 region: CASSQALINEQFF. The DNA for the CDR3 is TGCGCCAGCAGCCAAGCGCTAATCAATGAGCAGTTCTTC.

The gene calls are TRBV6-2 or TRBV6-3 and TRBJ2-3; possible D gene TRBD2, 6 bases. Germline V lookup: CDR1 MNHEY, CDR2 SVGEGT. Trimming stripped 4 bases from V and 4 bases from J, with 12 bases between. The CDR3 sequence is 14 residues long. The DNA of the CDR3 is TGTGCCAGCAGTTTAGGCACGGGAGCAGATACGCAGTATTTT. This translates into CASSLGTGADTQYF.

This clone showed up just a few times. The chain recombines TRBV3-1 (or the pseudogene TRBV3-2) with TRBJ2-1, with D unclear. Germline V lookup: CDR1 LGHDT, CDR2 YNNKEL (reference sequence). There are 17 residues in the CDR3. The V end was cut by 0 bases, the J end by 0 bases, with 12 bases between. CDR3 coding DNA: TGTGCCAGCAGCCAAGATCCTTCGCATAGCTCCTACAATGAGCAGTTCTTC. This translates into CASSQDPSHSSYNEQFF.

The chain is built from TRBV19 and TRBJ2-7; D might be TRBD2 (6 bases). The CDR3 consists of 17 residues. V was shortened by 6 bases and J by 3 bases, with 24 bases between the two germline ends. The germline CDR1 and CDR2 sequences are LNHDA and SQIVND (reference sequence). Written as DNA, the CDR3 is TGTGCCAGTAGCCCCATCGGAGGGCGGTCTATTAACTACGAGCAGTACTTC. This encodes CASSPIGGRSINYEQYF. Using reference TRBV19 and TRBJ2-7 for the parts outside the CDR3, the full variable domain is DGGITQSPKYLFRKEGQNVTLSCEQNLNHDAMYWYRQDPGQGLRLIYYSQIVNDFQKGDIAEGYSVSREKKESFPLTVTSAQKNPTAFYLCASSPIGGRSINYEQYFGPGTRLTVT.

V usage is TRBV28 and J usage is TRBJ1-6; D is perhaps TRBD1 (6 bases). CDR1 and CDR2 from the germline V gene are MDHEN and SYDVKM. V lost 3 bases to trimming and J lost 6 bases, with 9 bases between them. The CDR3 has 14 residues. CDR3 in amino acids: CASSLGGANSPLHF. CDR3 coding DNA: TGTGCCAGCAGTTTGGGGGGGGCTAATTCACCCCTCCACTTT.

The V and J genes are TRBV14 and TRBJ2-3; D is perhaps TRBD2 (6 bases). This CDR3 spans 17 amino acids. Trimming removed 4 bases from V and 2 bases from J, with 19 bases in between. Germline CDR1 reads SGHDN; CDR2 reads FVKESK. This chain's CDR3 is CASSLGLEGRSTDTQYF. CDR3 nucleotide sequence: TGTGCCAGCAGCCTCGGGCTGGAGGGGAGGTCCACAGATACGCAGTATTTT.

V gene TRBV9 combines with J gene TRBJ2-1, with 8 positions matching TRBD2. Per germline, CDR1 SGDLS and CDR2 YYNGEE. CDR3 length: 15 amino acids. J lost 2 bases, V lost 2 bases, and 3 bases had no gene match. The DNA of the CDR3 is TGTGCCAGCAGCGTCGGGGGGGCCGCCTACAATGAGCAGTTCTTC. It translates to CASSVGGAAYNEQFF.

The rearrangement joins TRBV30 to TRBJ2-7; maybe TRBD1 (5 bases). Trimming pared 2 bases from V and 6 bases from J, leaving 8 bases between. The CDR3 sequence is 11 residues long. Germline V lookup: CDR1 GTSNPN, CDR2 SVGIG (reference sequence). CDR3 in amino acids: CAWSPGLEQYF. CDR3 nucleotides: TGTGCCTGGAGTCCAGGGCTCGAGCAGTACTTC.

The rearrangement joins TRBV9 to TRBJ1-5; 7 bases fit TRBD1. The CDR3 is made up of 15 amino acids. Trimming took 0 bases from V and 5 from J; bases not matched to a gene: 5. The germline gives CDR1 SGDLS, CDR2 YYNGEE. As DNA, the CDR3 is TGTGCCAGCAGCGTAGATGCTCAGGGGGATCAGCCCCAGCATTTT. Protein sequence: CASSVDAQGDQPQHF. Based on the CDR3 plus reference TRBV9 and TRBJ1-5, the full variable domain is DSGVTQTPKHLITATGQRVTLRCSPRSGDLSVYWYQQSLDQGLQFLIQYYNGEERAKGNILERFSAQQFPDLHSELNLSSLELGDSALYFCASSVDAQGDQPQHFGDGTRLSIL.

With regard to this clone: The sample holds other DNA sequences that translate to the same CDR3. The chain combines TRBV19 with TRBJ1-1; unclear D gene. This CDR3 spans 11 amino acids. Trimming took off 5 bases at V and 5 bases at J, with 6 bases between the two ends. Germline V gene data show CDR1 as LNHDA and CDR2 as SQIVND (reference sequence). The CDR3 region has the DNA TGTGCCAGTAGTCGAGGGACTGAAGCTTTCTTT. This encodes CASSRGTEAFF.

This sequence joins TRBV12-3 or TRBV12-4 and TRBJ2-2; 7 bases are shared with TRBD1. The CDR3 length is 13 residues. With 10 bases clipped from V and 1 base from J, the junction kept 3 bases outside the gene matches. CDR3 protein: CATRGRNTGELFF. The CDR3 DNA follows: TGTGCCACGAGGGGGCGGAACACCGGGGAGCTGTTTTTT.

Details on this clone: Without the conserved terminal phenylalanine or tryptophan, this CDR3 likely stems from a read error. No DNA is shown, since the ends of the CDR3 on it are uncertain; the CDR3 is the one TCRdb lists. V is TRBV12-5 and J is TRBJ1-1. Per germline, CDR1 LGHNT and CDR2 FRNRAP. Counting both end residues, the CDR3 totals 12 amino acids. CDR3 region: CASGPSGVPREC.

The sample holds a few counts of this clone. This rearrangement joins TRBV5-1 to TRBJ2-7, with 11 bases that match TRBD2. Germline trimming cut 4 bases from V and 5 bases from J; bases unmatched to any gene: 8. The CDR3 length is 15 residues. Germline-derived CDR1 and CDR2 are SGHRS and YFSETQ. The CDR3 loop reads CASSELAGVGNEQYF. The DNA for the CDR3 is TGCGCCAGCAGCGAACTAGCGGGGGTTGGGAACGAGCAGTACTTC.